These 21 T cell receptor beta chains were all obtained from the same sample, sequenced in a study of Ad26.COV2.S vaccination and SARS-CoV-2 variants. Sample treatment: 15 to 20 received Ad26.COV2.S at low or high dose, single or two shots; 5 received placebo; per-sample allocation not given. Day 63 after the first injection of vaccine or placebo was the sampling time. Sequenced by immunoSEQ multiplex PCR; TCRdb stores in-frame clones only, minus some. The data contain about 350,000 clones, less than 90% of them singletons. The specimen was peripheral blood, collected in a trial of Ad26.COV2.S vaccine versus placebo. The receptors were gathered from a person between 18 and 65 years old who received the Ad26.COV2.S COVID-19 vaccine or a placebo.

V is TRBV24-1 and J is TRBJ2-7; D tentatively reads TRBD1 or TRBD2 (6 bases each). Germline CDR1 and CDR2: KGHDR and SFDVKD. V lost 7 bases and J 0 bases, leaving 12 bases between the germline ends. The CDR3 is 14 amino acids. CDR3 residues: CATRGAGNSYEQYF. Here the CDR3 DNA reads TGTGCCACCAGGGGGGCGGGGAACTCCTACGAGCAGTACTTC.

The genes are TRBV9 and TRBJ2-3; D might be TRBD1 or TRBD2, each matching 6 bases. The CDR3 spans 14 residues. The germline V gene has CDR1 SGDLS and CDR2 YYNGEE. Between the trimmed V and J ends, which lost 10 bases and 2 bases, there was a span of 17 bases. CDR3 bases: TGTGCCGCAGGGGACGGGGGAGCCACAGATACGCAGTATTTT. Its protein product is CAAGDGGATDTQYF.

This sequence joins TRBV6-6 and TRBJ1-1; maybe TRBD1 (6 bases). The CDR3 contains 16 residues. Trimming cost V 6 bases and J 5 bases, with 22 bases left between them. CDR1 is MNHNY, CDR2 SVGAGI, per germline (reference sequence). DNA of the CDR3: TGTGCCAGCAGATACGAAGCAGGGGTCGGATTTACTGAAGCTTTCTTT. Translating it yields CASRYEAGVGFTEAFF.

The CDR3 protein is CASRGGSTTNEKLFF. In nucleotides, the CDR3 is TGTGCCAGCAGGGGGGGGAGCACAACTAATGAAAAACTGTTTTTT. The chain is built from TRBV6-5 and TRBJ1-4; TRBD1 is a possible D gene (5 bases). From germline, CDR1 is MNHEY and CDR2 SVGAGI. The ends were cut back, 6 bases at V and 0 bases at J, with 11 bases in the middle. The CDR3 extends over 15 amino acids.

The chain joins TRBV24-1 to TRBJ2-7, with 7 nucleotides matching TRBD1. Per the germline V gene, CDR1 is KGHDR and CDR2 is SFDVKD. Trimming cost V 9 bases and J 6 bases; bases outside gene matches: 4. The CDR3 has 11 residues. Here the CDR3 reads CATRDSGEQYF. Written as DNA, the CDR3 is TGTGCCACCCGGGACAGTGGCGAGCAGTACTTC.

This rearrangement joins TRBV28 to TRBJ2-1; D call uncertain. V lost 4 bases and J lost 7, with 14 bases in between. The CDR3 is made up of 14 amino acids. Germline V gives CDR1 MDHEN, CDR2 SYDVKM. The CDR3 reads CASSSPLGWNEQFF. For the CDR3, the DNA is TGTGCCAGCAGTTCCCCCTTAGGATGGAATGAGCAGTTCTTC.

This clone was seen a single time. This sequence joins TRBV7-9 and TRBJ2-3, with D possibly being TRBD1 (6 bases). Germline lookup yields CDR1 SEHNR and CDR2 FQNEAQ (reference sequence). This CDR3 spans 15 amino acids. Deletions cut 4 bases from V and 4 bases from J, with 15 bases between. CDR3 residues: CASSYRDILSDTQYF. The DNA of the CDR3 is TGTGCCAGCAGCTACCGGGACATCCTTTCAGATACGCAGTATTTT.

V is TRBV28 and J is TRBJ1-1, with no clear D. There are 15 residues in the CDR3. Trimming removed 2 bases from V and 4 bases from J, with 14 bases in between. CDR1 is MDHEN, CDR2 SYDVKM, per germline. CDR3 DNA: TGTGCCAGCAGTTTAGCAACTCTAGGCGGCACTGAAGCTTTCTTT. This encodes CASSLATLGGTEAFF.

The chain combines TRBV19 with TRBJ2-7, with D perhaps given as TRBD1 or TRBD2 (5 bases each). The CDR3 length is 14 residues. Germline V gene sequence: CDR1 LNHDA, CDR2 SQIVND (reference sequence). Deletions cut 3 bases from V and 4 bases from J, with 13 bases between. The CDR3 DNA follows: TGTGCCAGTAGTATCCTACGGGACGGTTACGAGCAGTACTTC. It specifies CASSILRDGYEQYF.

The rearrangement joins TRBV27 to TRBJ1-3; TRBD1 matches at 7 bases. The CDR3 loop spans 13 amino acids. Losses at the gene ends were 4 bases for V and 4 bases for J; bases not matched to a gene: 1. Germline V gives CDR1 MNHEY, CDR2 SMNVEV (reference sequence). This CDR3 is CASSSTGGNTIYF. In nucleotides, the CDR3 is TGTGCCAGCAGTTCGACAGGGGGAAACACCATATATTTT.

This chain joins TRBV18 and TRBJ1-1; D is uncertain. Germline CDR1 is KGHSH and CDR2 is LQKENI. CDR3 length equals 15 residues. The V end was cut by 2 bases, the J end by 4 bases, with 14 bases between. The CDR3 is CASSPAGRSGTEAFF. CDR3 nucleotides: TGTGCCAGCTCACCAGCAGGAAGGTCGGGCACTGAAGCTTTCTTT.

The rearrangement links TRBV5-1 to TRBJ1-1; D uncertain. Germline V gene sequence: CDR1 SGHRS, CDR2 YFSETQ. Trimming pared 6 bases from V and 1 base from J, leaving 10 bases between. This CDR3 is 13 amino acids long. This CDR3 is CASTDLGNTEAFF. CDR3 nucleotide sequence: TGCGCCAGCACGGACCTAGGGAACACTGAAGCTTTCTTT. The variable domain in full, completed from reference TRBV5-1 and TRBJ1-1, reads KAGVTQTPRYLIKTRGQQVTLSCSPISGHRSVSWYQQTPGQGLQFLFEYFSETQRNKGNFPGRFSGRQFSNSRSEMNVSTLELGDSALYLCASTDLGNTEAFFGQGTRLTVV.

V and J are TRBV19 and TRBJ1-1; D might be TRBD1 (5 bases). This CDR3 is built from 13 residues. V shed 4 bases and J shed 2 bases, with 8 bases lying between them. The germline V gene has CDR1 LNHDA and CDR2 SQIVND (reference sequence). The CDR3 here is CASSKGPNTEAFF. CDR3 DNA sequence: TGTGCCAGTAGTAAGGGGCCCAACACTGAAGCTTTCTTT.

This chain connects TRBV6-2 or TRBV6-3 to TRBJ2-7; D remains unclear. CDR1 and CDR2 from the germline V gene are MNHEY and SVGEGT. This CDR3 has 16 amino acids. The germline V and J ends were trimmed by 4 bases and 0 bases, with 16 bases remaining between them. The CDR3 region has the DNA TGTGCCAGCAGTTCCCCCGGGCGGATAAACTCCTACGAGCAGTACTTC. Translation: CASSSPGRINSYEQYF.

V is TRBV12-3 or TRBV12-4 and J is TRBJ1-6; 7 positions match TRBD1. V lost 5 bases, J lost 16 bases, and 11 bases stayed unmatched. The CDR3 is made up of 13 amino acids. The CDR3 bases are TGTGCCAGCAGTCAGGACAGGTCCGAGGGTCTCCACTTT. Translation: CASSQDRSEGLHF.

The chain combines TRBV7-8 with TRBJ2-1; D perhaps matches TRBD2 (6 bases). V was shortened by 1 base and J by 1 base, with 11 bases between the two germline ends. This CDR3 comprises 16 residues. Germline assignment: CDR1 SGHVS and CDR2 FQNEAQ. The CDR3 sequence: CASSLGGTFSYNEQFF. DNA of the CDR3: TGTGCCAGCAGCTTAGGGGGGACTTTTTCCTACAATGAGCAGTTCTTC.

This clone is medium-sized. The rearrangement links TRBV24-1 to TRBJ2-1, with 8 bases matching TRBD2. The CDR3 has 15 residues. With V trimmed by 2 bases and J by 7 bases, 6 bases remained unmatched. Germline V gene lookup returns CDR1 KGHDR and CDR2 SFDVKD. The CDR3 is CATSDSPGGTNEQFF. DNA of the CDR3: TGTGCCACCAGTGATTCCCCGGGGGGGACAAATGAGCAGTTCTTC.

The chain joins TRBV27 to TRBJ2-7, with no clear D. V shed 2 bases and J shed 4 bases, with 12 bases lying between them. The CDR3 sequence is 14 residues long. Germline V gives CDR1 MNHEY, CDR2 SMNVEV (reference sequence). CDR3 bases: TGTGCCAGCAGTTTAGGCAGGCGAGGATACGAGCAGTACTTC. Translating gives CASSLGRRGYEQYF.

This chain connects TRBV7-9 to TRBJ2-7, with D unresolved. V lost 4 bases and J 2 bases, leaving 9 bases between the germline ends. The CDR3 consists of 13 residues. The germline V gene encodes CDR1 SEHNR and CDR2 FQNEAQ (reference sequence). CDR3 amino acids: CASSSSDPYEQYF. CDR3 sequence (DNA): TGTGCCAGCAGCTCGAGTGATCCCTACGAGCAGTACTTC.

This clone was observed a few times. This chain uses TRBV28 with TRBJ2-3; possible D gene TRBD1, 5 bases. Per germline, CDR1 MDHEN and CDR2 SYDVKM. This CDR3 comprises 15 residues. Between the trimmed V and J ends, which lost 2 bases and 2 bases, there was a span of 11 bases. As DNA, the CDR3 is TGTGCCAGCAGTTTACCAGGACAACCCACAGATACGCAGTATTTT. The encoded protein is CASSLPGQPTDTQYF. Complete variable domain (other parts from reference TRBV28 and TRBJ2-3): DVKVTQSSRYLVKRTGEKVFLECVQDMDHENMFWYRQDPGLGLRLIYFSYDVKMKEKGDIPEGYSVSREKKERFSLILESASTNQTSMYLCASSLPGQPTDTQYFGPGTRLTVL.

In nucleotides, the CDR3 is TGTGCCAGCATCCGAAGTAGGAGGGAAAAGTTCTGGAGCAATCAGCCCCAGCATTTT. It encodes CASIRSRREKFWSNQPQHF. The chain combines TRBV9 with TRBJ1-5; D ambiguous. The CDR3 is 19 amino acids. Germline assignment: CDR1 SGDLS and CDR2 YYNGEE. The V end lost 6 bases, the J end lost 1 base, and 26 bases lay between the germline ends.